These 26 T cell receptor beta chains were sequenced from one sample in a study of blood T cells in healthy people across ages. Sample-barcoded 5' priming and a J-beta primer mix drove a second PCR of roughly 6 to 12 cycles. TCRdb recomputed calls from the 5' RACE reads with MiXCR, one row per CDR3 protein. The sample lists over 1.5 million distinct CDR3 sequences, around half occurring once. The sequenced material came from blood. The receptors shown here come from a woman in her 40s in good health.

This clonotype was counted only a few times. The rearrangement joins TRBV6-1 to TRBJ1-2; 10 bases are a match to TRBD1. The germline V gene encodes CDR1 MNHNS and CDR2 SASEGT. The V segment lost 4 bases and the J segment 7 bases; nucleotides outside the gene matches: 9. This CDR3 is 15 amino acids long. The CDR3 here is CASSAIRTGGAGYTF. CDR3 DNA: TGTGCCAGCAGTGCCATTCGGACAGGGGGAGCTGGCTACACCTTC.

This clonotype was counted a few times. The CDR3 region has the DNA TGTGCCAGCAGTCAGCCGGGACTAGCGGGGATAACAGATACGCAGTATTTT. Protein sequence: CASSQPGLAGITDTQYF. The chain combines TRBV6-1 with TRBJ2-3; TRBD2 matches at 13 bases. From germline, CDR1 is MNHNS and CDR2 SASEGT. The CDR3 spans 17 residues. V gave up 5 bases and J gave up 3 bases; unmatched junction bases: 8.

This clonotype was detected only a few times. V and J are TRBV7-8 and TRBJ2-4; D is uncertain. Trimming took 3 bases from V and 1 from J, leaving 4 bases between them. Germline lookup yields CDR1 SGHVS and CDR2 FQNEAQ. This CDR3 is built from 13 residues. The CDR3 reads CASSFRAKNIQYF. For the CDR3, the DNA is TGTGCCAGCAGCTTCCGGGCCAAAAACATTCAGTACTTC.

This sequence joins TRBV10-3 and TRBJ1-2; no clear D gene. This CDR3 has 13 residues. The V and J ends lost 2 bases and 2 bases respectively, with 6 bases between them. Germline loops: CDR1 ENHRY, CDR2 SYGVKD. CDR3 protein: CAISEGENYGYTF. CDR3 in DNA: TGTGCCATCAGTGAGGGGGAGAACTATGGCTACACCTTC.

In its sample, this clonotype was seen a few times. The genes are TRBV28 and TRBJ2-7; a weak D match, TRBD1 (5 bases). Between the trimmed V and J ends, which lost 5 bases and 4 bases, there was a span of 15 bases. From germline, CDR1 is MDHEN and CDR2 SYDVKM. The CDR3 covers 14 residues. CDR3 residues: CASSLPDIRYEQYF. CDR3 coding DNA: TGTGCCAGCAGTCTCCCGGACATCCGTTACGAGCAGTACTTC.

This sequence joins TRBV28 and TRBJ2-3; 13 nucleotides line up with TRBD2. The germline gives CDR1 MDHEN, CDR2 SYDVKM. Trimming at V came to 10 bases and at J to 7 bases, leaving 8 bases not matched to a gene. The CDR3 spans 14 residues. CDR3 sequence reads: CAILTSGGRHTQYF. DNA for the CDR3: TGTGCCATCCTGACTAGCGGGGGGCGTCATACGCAGTATTTT.

This chain connects TRBV6-2 or TRBV6-3 to TRBJ1-1, with 9 bases matching TRBD1. This CDR3 comprises 15 residues. Trimming took 6 bases from V and 2 from J; bases not matched to a gene: 7. Germline-derived CDR1 and CDR2 are MNHEY and SVGEGT. CDR3 coding DNA: TGTGCCAGCAGCTTACAGGGGGCGAGCAACACTGAAGCTTTCTTT. Translation gives CASSLQGASNTEAFF.

This clonotype was recorded many times. The genes are TRBV18 and TRBJ2-7; no firm D call. The germline gives CDR1 KGHSH, CDR2 LQKENI. V shed 8 bases and J shed 3 bases, with 11 bases lying between them. The CDR3 has 12 amino acids. The CDR3 nucleotides are TGTGCCAGCAGCCGGACGGACTACGAGCAGTACTTC. Protein sequence: CASSRTDYEQYF.

This clonotype was seen a handful of times. V and J are TRBV7-2 and TRBJ1-4; 7 bases line up with TRBD1. Germline loops: CDR1 SGHTA, CDR2 FQGNSA. The CDR3 extends over 14 amino acids. The ends lost 5 bases at V and 7 bases at J; junction bases unmatched: 7. The CDR3 is CASSQGGMGEKLFF. The CDR3 DNA reads TGTGCCAGCAGCCAGGGGGGGATGGGTGAAAAACTGTTTTTT.

V gene TRBV6-6 combines with J gene TRBJ2-4; 10 bases are a match to TRBD2. CDR3 size: 15 residues. In germline, CDR1 is MNHNY, CDR2 SVGAGI (reference sequence). J gave up 9 bases and V 2 bases, and 7 bases lay outside the gene matches. The CDR3: CASSYRPSGSSIQYF. The CDR3 DNA reads as TGTGCCAGCAGTTACCGACCTAGCGGGAGCAGCATTCAGTACTTC.

This clonotype was observed a few times. The J gene is TRBJ2-7, the V gene TRBV20-1; TRBD2 is a possible D gene (6 bases). The CDR3 is made up of 14 amino acids. The germline V gene encodes CDR1 DFQATT and CDR2 SNEGSKA (reference sequence). V was clipped by 3 bases and J by 4 bases, with 16 bases between them. As DNA, the CDR3 is TGCAGTGCTAGGGGGACTGTACGGGAATACGAGCAGTACTTC. Translation: CSARGTVREYEQYF.

Many counts were recorded for this clonotype. The chain carries TRBV6-5 and TRBJ2-3; D ambiguous. With 1 base removed from V and 3 bases from J, the gap between germline ends came to 5 bases. Germline CDR1 and CDR2: MNHEY and SVGAGI. CDR3 length: 13 residues. The CDR3 nucleotides read TGTGCCAGCAGTTACTTGGGTACAGATACGCAGTATTTT. This sequence encodes CASSYLGTDTQYF.

This chain uses TRBV29-1 with TRBJ1-1, with 8 nucleotides matching TRBD1. Germline CDR1 and CDR2: SQVTM and ANQGSEA. This CDR3 has 14 residues. The V and J ends lost 7 bases and 1 base, in that order; junction bases with no gene match: 8. The CDR3 nucleotides are TGCAGCGGATGGGGACAGGCGGCGAACACTGAAGCTTTCTTT. Translated: CSGWGQAANTEAFF.

The chain uses TRBV7-2 and TRBJ2-3, with 9 bases identical to TRBD2. This CDR3 is 18 amino acids long. The V and J ends lost 0 bases and 4 bases, in that order; junction bases with no gene match: 11. Germline V gene sequence: CDR1 SGHTA, CDR2 FQGNSA. The DNA for the CDR3 is TGTGCCAGCAGCTTAGCCCCTGGACTAGCGTCGAACGCAGATACGCAGTATTTT. This sequence encodes CASSLAPGLASNADTQYF.

A few counts support this clonotype. CDR3 in amino acids: CASSQLAGGGEQYF. Here the CDR3 DNA reads TGTGCCAGCAGCCAATTAGCGGGGGGCGGTGAGCAGTACTTC. The genes are TRBV4-2 and TRBJ2-7, with 10 nucleotides matching TRBD2. The ends lost 2 bases at V and 7 bases at J; junction bases unmatched: 5. Germline V gene sequence: CDR1 LGHNA, CDR2 YNFKEQ. There are 14 residues in the CDR3.

This rearrangement joins TRBV12-3 or TRBV12-4 to TRBJ2-1; 12 bases line up with TRBD2. The CDR3 runs to 14 residues. Losses at the gene ends were 10 bases for V and 9 bases for J; bases not matched to a gene: 10. This CDR3 reads CATSPSGGASEQFF. Written as DNA, the CDR3 is TGTGCCACTAGCCCTAGCGGGGGGGCGAGTGAGCAGTTCTTC.

The V call is TRBV4-1, the J call TRBJ1-4; D is unresolved. The germline V and J ends were trimmed by 2 bases and 8 bases, with 15 bases remaining between them. CDR1 is MGHRA, CDR2 YSYEKL, per germline. The CDR3 has 15 amino acids. The CDR3 bases are TGCGCCAGCAGCCAACAGCTACGGTATGGCGAAAAACTGTTTTTT. Its protein product is CASSQQLRYGEKLFF.

The V gene is TRBV7-8, the J gene TRBJ2-3; TRBD2 matches at 9 bases. Germline CDR1 SGHVS, CDR2 FQNEAQ. The ends lost 2 bases at V and 3 bases at J; junction bases unmatched: 9. The CDR3 loop spans 17 amino acids. The CDR3 DNA reads as TGTGCCAGCAGCTTAATGGCGGGGGGGCCATTAACAGATACGCAGTATTTT. This translates into CASSLMAGGPLTDTQYF.

The CDR3 loop reads CASSYGAKQGRETQYF. The CDR3 coding sequence is TGTGCCAGCAGTTACGGGGCGAAACAGGGGAGGGAGACCCAGTACTTC. The J gene is TRBJ2-5, the V gene TRBV6-5; D possibly corresponds to TRBD1 (7 bases). Deletions cut 2 bases from V and 5 bases from J, with 18 bases between. This CDR3 is built from 16 residues. Germline V lookup: CDR1 MNHEY, CDR2 SVGAGI.

The chain combines TRBV27 with TRBJ2-3; D is undetermined. The length of the CDR3 is 14 residues. The V gene lost 10 bases and the J gene lost 2 bases, with 16 bases spanning the gap. Germline V gene lookup returns CDR1 MNHEY and CDR2 SMNVEV (reference sequence). The CDR3, as DNA: TGTGCCACCCGGCTGAGCGCCGCCACAGATACGCAGTATTTT. Its translation: CATRLSAATDTQYF.

This chain links TRBV6-5 with TRBJ1-3; D gene uncertain. The CDR3 consists of 14 residues. V was pared by 8 bases and J by 1 base, with 12 bases between. CDR1 is MNHEY, CDR2 SVGAGI, per germline. CDR3 DNA sequence: TGTGCCAGCTTCACCTACCGTTCTGGAAACACCATATATTTT. Translation: CASFTYRSGNTIYF.

The table lists this clonotype with a few counts. This chain connects TRBV27 to TRBJ2-1; 7 positions match TRBD1. CDR1 and CDR2 from the germline V gene are MNHEY and SMNVEV (reference sequence). The ends lost 0 bases at V and 1 base at J; junction bases unmatched: 9. The CDR3 covers 18 residues. CDR3 DNA: TGTGCCAGCAGTTTATCCTCATCGACAGGGCTATCCTACAATGAGCAGTTCTTC. Translated: CASSLSSSTGLSYNEQFF.

This chain uses TRBV10-3 with TRBJ1-4, with 7 bases that match TRBD1. The CDR3 spans 15 residues. Germline assignment: CDR1 ENHRY and CDR2 SYGVKD. J lost 2 bases, V lost 6 bases, and 6 bases had no gene match. CDR3 protein: CAISTLRGTNEKLFF. CDR3 bases: TGTGCCATCAGCACCCTCAGGGGGACTAATGAAAAACTGTTTTTT.

The chain recombines TRBV4-2 with TRBJ2-7; D gene uncertain. The CDR3 covers 14 residues. V dropped 4 bases and J dropped 0 bases, with 10 bases sitting between them. Germline-derived CDR1 and CDR2 are LGHNA and YNFKEQ. This chain's CDR3 is CASSPEDGSYEQYF. The CDR3 DNA sequence: TGTGCCAGCAGCCCCGAGGACGGCTCCTACGAGCAGTACTTC.

The gene calls are TRBV28 and TRBJ2-1; tentatively, D is TRBD1 or TRBD2 (6 bases each). From germline, CDR1 is MDHEN and CDR2 SYDVKM. This CDR3 is 12 amino acids long. V lost 2 bases and J 12 bases, leaving 11 bases between the germline ends. This chain's CDR3 is CASSLLRGRQFF. For the CDR3, the DNA is TGTGCCAGCAGTTTACTACGGGGGCGGCAGTTCTTC.

This clonotype was observed a few times. This chain connects TRBV5-1 to TRBJ2-7, with D maybe TRBD1 (6 bases). V was cut by 0 bases and J by 2 bases, with 9 bases left in between. Germline V CDR1 and CDR2: SGHRS, YFSETQ. CDR3 length equals 14 residues. CDR3: CASSLAGAAYEQYF. In nucleotides, the CDR3 is TGCGCCAGCAGCTTGGCAGGGGCGGCCTACGAGCAGTACTTC.